The 13 T cell receptor beta chains below all came from one sample that was sequenced in a study of blood T cell repertoires in COVID-19. Assay used: immunoSEQ multiplex PCR; TCRdb lists only in-frame clones, some missing. Among roughly 93,000 clones, 80% to 90% were seen once, and the ten largest hold 7.5% to 9.5%. The specimen sequenced was peripheral blood. These receptors were taken from a man aged 45-65 years with acute or convalescent COVID-19.

CDR3: CASSLGGIVTDTQYF. The CDR3 bases are TGCGCCAGCAGCTTGGGCGGAATCGTTACAGATACGCAGTATTTT. The V and J genes are TRBV5-1 and TRBJ2-3; D uncertain. With 0 bases removed from V and 3 bases from J, the gap between germline ends came to 11 bases. Germline CDR1 SGHRS, CDR2 YFSETQ. This CDR3 is 15 amino acids long.

This clone was recorded only once. The CDR3 nucleotides are TGTGCCAGCAGTTTATCGATGGGGGGTGCTGAAGCTTTCTTT. Protein sequence: CASSLSMGGAEAFF. This chain connects TRBV27 to TRBJ1-1; D might be TRBD1 (5 bases). Deletions cut 0 bases from V and 6 bases from J, with 11 bases between. The CDR3 spans 14 residues. CDR1 is MNHEY, CDR2 SMNVEV, per germline (reference sequence).

V is TRBV11-1 and J is TRBJ2-1; 7 positions match TRBD1. The ends lost 4 bases at V and 5 bases at J; junction bases unmatched: 5. Germline CDR1 and CDR2: SGHAT and FQDESV (reference sequence). The CDR3 sequence is 14 residues long. This CDR3 is CASSWGQFNNEQFF. In nucleotides, the CDR3 is TGTGCCAGCAGCTGGGGACAGTTTAACAATGAGCAGTTCTTC.

The J gene is TRBJ2-3, the V gene TRBV6-5, with D uncertain. Trimming stripped 11 bases from V and 1 base from J, with 13 bases between. The length of the CDR3 is 13 residues. Germline V gene data show CDR1 as MNHEY and CDR2 as SVGAGI. The CDR3 reads CACQDSGTDTQYF. CDR3 bases: TGTGCCTGCCAAGACTCAGGCACAGATACGCAGTATTTT.

The chain employs TRBV4-1 and TRBJ1-1, with D perhaps matching TRBD1 (5 bases). The germline V gene has CDR1 MGHRA and CDR2 YSYEKL. The ends were cut back, 1 base at V and 0 bases at J, with 15 bases in the middle. This CDR3 spans 17 amino acids. The CDR3 DNA reads as TGCGCCAGCAGCCAAGTTATGGGGGGGTCGCTGAACACTGAAGCTTTCTTT. Protein sequence: CASSQVMGGSLNTEAFF.

This chain connects TRBV30 to TRBJ2-2; D gene unclear. Germline loops: CDR1 GTSNPN, CDR2 SVGIG (reference sequence). V lost 3 bases to trimming and J lost 1 base, with 6 bases between them. CDR3 size: 13 residues. Written as DNA, the CDR3 is TGTGCCTGGAGACCGGGGAACACCGGGGAGCTGTTTTTT. The encoded protein is CAWRPGNTGELFF.

The CDR3 DNA is TGTGCCAGTAGTATACAGGCTAGCACTGAGCAGTTCTTC. Protein product: CASSIQASTEQFF. The chain has TRBV19 and TRBJ2-1, with D maybe TRBD2 (5 bases). Germline V CDR1 and CDR2: LNHDA, SQIVND (reference sequence). Between the trimmed V and J ends, which lost 2 bases and 9 bases, there was a span of 11 bases. The CDR3 covers 13 residues.

The chain is built from TRBV5-1 and TRBJ2-2, with D tentatively TRBD2 (5 bases). Germline V gene data show CDR1 as SGHRS and CDR2 as YFSETQ. The CDR3 is 14 residues long. Trimming removed 7 bases at V and 4 bases at J, with 14 bases between. DNA for the CDR3: TGCGCCAGCCCGGGGAGAGCGAGCACCGGGGAGCTGTTTTTT. Translating gives CASPGRASTGELFF. Variable domain in full (rest from reference TRBV5-1 and TRBJ2-2): KAGVTQTPRYLIKTRGQQVTLSCSPISGHRSVSWYQQTPGQGLQFLFEYFSETQRNKGNFPGRFSGRQFSNSRSEMNVSTLELGDSALYLCASPGRASTGELFFGEGSRLTVL.

This clone has a handful of counts. The chain combines TRBV7-9 with TRBJ2-3, with D maybe TRBD2 (6 bases). CDR1 is SEHNR, CDR2 FQNEAQ, per germline (reference sequence). CDR3 length: 14 residues. The V end was cut by 2 bases, the J end by 6 bases, with 12 bases between. The chain's CDR3 is CASSLLARWDTQYF. The CDR3 coding sequence is TGTGCCAGCAGCTTACTAGCGCGGTGGGATACGCAGTATTTT.

V is TRBV6-5 and J is TRBJ1-3, with D unresolved. In germline, CDR1 is MNHEY, CDR2 SVGAGI. The CDR3 spans 14 residues. The V gene lost 2 bases and the J gene lost 2 bases, with 7 bases spanning the gap. The CDR3 region is CASSYRGTGNTIYF. In DNA, the CDR3 is TGTGCCAGCAGTTACCGGGGTACTGGAAACACCATATATTTT.

This chain joins TRBV7-8 and TRBJ1-5; 7 bases are a match to TRBD1. V trimming: 8 bases; J trimming: 4 bases; junction bases outside the gene matches: 2. CDR3 length: 12 amino acids. CDR1 is SGHVS and CDR2 is FQNEAQ in the germline V gene. The CDR3, as DNA: TGTGCCAGCGGGACAGCGAATCAGCCCCAGCATTTT. Translation gives CASGTANQPQHF.

The V gene is TRBV28, the J gene TRBJ1-2; 7 bases line up with TRBD1. The CDR3 extends over 14 amino acids. With V trimmed by 5 bases and J by 8 bases, 11 bases remained unmatched. Germline V CDR1 and CDR2: MDHEN, SYDVKM. This CDR3 reads CASSPGGVGEGYTF. The CDR3 DNA follows: TGTGCCAGCAGTCCAGGGGGAGTTGGGGAGGGCTACACCTTC.

The chain uses TRBV5-1 and TRBJ1-2; tentatively, D is TRBD1 (5 bases). Germline assignment: CDR1 SGHRS and CDR2 YFSETQ. The V end lost 5 bases, the J end lost 1 base, and 12 bases lay between the germline ends. CDR3 length: 14 amino acids. Here the CDR3 reads CASREQADNYGYTF. Written as DNA, the CDR3 is TGCGCCAGCAGAGAACAGGCGGATAACTATGGCTACACCTTC.